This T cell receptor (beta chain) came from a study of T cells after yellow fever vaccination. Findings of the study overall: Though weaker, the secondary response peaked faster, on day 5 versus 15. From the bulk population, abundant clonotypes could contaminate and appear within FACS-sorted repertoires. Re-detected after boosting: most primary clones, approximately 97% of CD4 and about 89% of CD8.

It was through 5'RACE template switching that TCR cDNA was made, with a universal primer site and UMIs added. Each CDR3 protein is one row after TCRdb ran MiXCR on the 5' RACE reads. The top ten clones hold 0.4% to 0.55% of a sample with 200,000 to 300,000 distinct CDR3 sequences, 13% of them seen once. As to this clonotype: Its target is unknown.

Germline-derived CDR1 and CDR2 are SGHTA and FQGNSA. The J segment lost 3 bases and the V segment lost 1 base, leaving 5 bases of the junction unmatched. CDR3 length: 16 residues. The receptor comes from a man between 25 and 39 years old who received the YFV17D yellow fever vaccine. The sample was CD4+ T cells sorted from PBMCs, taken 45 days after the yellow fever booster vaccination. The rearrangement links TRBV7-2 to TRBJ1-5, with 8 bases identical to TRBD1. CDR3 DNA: TGTGCCAGCAGCTTAGTAGCAGGGGGCGTCAATCAGCCCCAGCATTTT. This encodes CASSLVAGGVNQPQHF.